The 17 T cell receptor beta chains below all came from one sample that was sequenced in a study of T cell changes during pregnancy in multiple sclerosis. Clones were sequenced by immunoSEQ multiplex PCR, and TCRdb holds only the in-frame ones, with some missing. The table records around 110,000 clones, about 89% of them present only once. The material was peripheral blood, obtained before pregnancy. The source of these receptors is a female donor with multiple sclerosis, enrolled in a pregnancy study.

The V gene is TRBV5-4, the J gene TRBJ1-1; D unclear. CDR1 and CDR2 (germline): SGHNT, YYREEE (reference sequence). There are 12 residues in the CDR3. Trimming removed 4 bases at V and 1 base at J, with 5 bases between. In DNA form, the CDR3 reads TGTGCCAGCAGCCTCCGGAACACTGAAGCTTTCTTT. Protein product: CASSLRNTEAFF.

The chain has TRBV11-2 and TRBJ2-5, with 7 bases aligning to TRBD2. The germline CDR1 and CDR2 sequences are SGHAT and FQNNGV. The CDR3 has 12 amino acids. With 6 bases clipped from V and 5 bases from J, the junction kept 3 bases outside the gene matches. The CDR3 protein is CASRGEGETQYF. DNA of the CDR3: TGTGCCAGCAGGGGGGAGGGGGAGACCCAGTACTTC.

The chain is built from TRBV9 and TRBJ1-4; 7 bases are a match to TRBD1. The CDR3 spans 15 residues. Germline CDR1 and CDR2: SGDLS and YYNGEE. V shed 2 bases and J 3 bases; nucleotides not matched to a gene: 4. CDR3: CASSVTGTANEKLFF. The CDR3 bases are TGTGCCAGCAGCGTCACCGGGACAGCTAATGAAAAACTGTTTTTT.

The V call is TRBV2, the J call TRBJ1-1; D unresolved. CDR1 and CDR2 from the germline V gene are SNHLY and FYNNEI. Trimming cost V 7 bases and J 0 bases, with 12 bases left between them. The CDR3 totals 14 residues. The CDR3: CASIEANMNTEAFF. The CDR3 nucleotides are TGTGCCAGCATCGAAGCCAACATGAACACTGAAGCTTTCTTT.

V and J are TRBV10-3 and TRBJ1-1, with 10 bases that match TRBD1. The length of the CDR3 is 15 residues. V shed 2 bases, J shed 5 bases, and the junction held 5 bases outside the gene matches. The V gene's germline CDR1 is ENHRY and CDR2 SYGVKD. CDR3 protein: CAISEGGQGSTEAFF. DNA for the CDR3: TGTGCCATCAGTGAGGGGGGACAGGGGTCGACTGAAGCTTTCTTT.

This chain connects TRBV5-1 to TRBJ2-1; no definite D call. This CDR3 is built from 12 residues. V was trimmed by 0 bases and J by 8 bases, leaving 6 bases between them. In germline, CDR1 is SGHRS, CDR2 YFSETQ. This CDR3 reads CASSLVSHEQFF. CDR3 sequence (DNA): TGCGCCAGCAGCTTGGTCTCTCATGAGCAGTTCTTC.

The chain has TRBV28 and TRBJ2-2; TRBD2 matches at 8 bases. The germline V gene has CDR1 MDHEN and CDR2 SYDVKM. The V gene end was trimmed by 1 base and the J gene end by 7 bases; junction bases not matched to a gene: 11. This CDR3 has 17 residues. This CDR3 is CASSLLSGTSVRGELFF. CDR3 bases: TGTGCCAGCAGTTTATTGTCTGGGACTAGTGTTCGCGGGGAGCTGTTTTTT.

The chain links TRBV9 to TRBJ1-6; 9 nucleotides agree with TRBD1. Germline trimming cut 0 bases from V and 6 bases from J; bases unmatched to any gene: 16. This CDR3 region has 20 residues. Germline CDR1 and CDR2: SGDLS and YYNGEE. The CDR3: CASSVAPGQGSAIGNSPLHF. The CDR3 region has the DNA TGTGCCAGCAGCGTAGCACCGGGACAGGGTTCCGCTATAGGTAATTCACCCCTCCACTTT.

The chain carries TRBV6-4 and TRBJ1-2; 7 bases agree with TRBD1. The germline V gene has CDR1 MRHNA and CDR2 SNTAGT. V gave up 6 bases and J gave up 7 bases; unmatched junction bases: 8. The CDR3 spans 13 residues. CDR3 in DNA: TGTGCCAGCAGGGGGGACAGCCTTCTTGGCTACACCTTC. It specifies CASRGDSLLGYTF.

The chain employs TRBV9 and TRBJ2-1; 13 nucleotides match TRBD2. Germline V gene data show CDR1 as SGDLS and CDR2 as YYNGEE. The junction had 6 bases not matched to a gene; V was cut back by 0 bases and J by 9 bases. The length of the CDR3 is 16 residues. The CDR3: CASSVGGTSGTVEQFF. The DNA of the CDR3 is TGTGCCAGCAGCGTAGGGGGGACTAGCGGGACCGTTGAGCAGTTCTTC.

This clone appeared a single time. The rearrangement links TRBV5-4 to TRBJ2-1; the match to TRBD2 covers 8 bases. CDR1 SGHNT and CDR2 YYREEE come from the germline V gene (reference sequence). Trimming cost V 4 bases and J 3 bases; bases outside gene matches: 6. This CDR3 comprises 15 residues. The CDR3 nucleotides are TGTGCCAGCAGCGGCGGGACTAGAGACTACAATGAGCAGTTCTTC. This translates into CASSGGTRDYNEQFF.

The chain carries TRBV18 and TRBJ2-5, with TRBD2 as a possible D gene (5 bases). Trimming took 2 bases from V and 2 from J, leaving 6 bases between them. CDR3 length equals 13 residues. Germline V gene data show CDR1 as KGHSH and CDR2 as LQKENI. The CDR3 coding sequence is TGTGCCAGCTCACCAGGGAGACAAGAGACCCAGTACTTC. Translated, it gives CASSPGRQETQYF.

J is TRBJ2-3 and V is TRBV30; no firm D call. Germline lookup yields CDR1 GTSNPN and CDR2 SVGIG (reference sequence). The CDR3 is 13 amino acids. Trimming cost V 2 bases and J 1 base, with 7 bases left between them. The chain's CDR3 is CAWSWAGTDTQYF. CDR3 bases: TGTGCCTGGAGTTGGGCTGGCACAGATACGCAGTATTTT.

The chain has TRBV6-5 and TRBJ2-7, with a possible D match to TRBD1 (6 bases). Trimming removed 6 bases from V and 5 bases from J, with 17 bases in between. In germline, CDR1 is MNHEY, CDR2 SVGAGI. The CDR3 has 14 amino acids. CDR3 sequence reads: CASRVRTGSHEQYF. The CDR3, as DNA: TGTGCCAGCAGGGTGAGAACAGGGAGTCACGAGCAGTACTTC.

This chain connects TRBV7-8 to TRBJ2-2; 13 bases match TRBD2. The CDR3 totals 15 residues. J lost 9 bases, V lost 5 bases, and 6 bases had no gene match. CDR1 is SGHVS, CDR2 FQNEAQ, per germline. CDR3 in amino acids: CASSGRTSGSWELFF. The DNA of the CDR3 is TGTGCCAGCAGCGGACGGACTAGCGGGAGTTGGGAGCTGTTTTTT.

This clone was detected once. The chain recombines TRBV27 with TRBJ2-7; 11 nucleotides align to TRBD1. The CDR3 is 14 amino acids. Germline V gene sequence: CDR1 MNHEY, CDR2 SMNVEV (reference sequence). The V segment lost 2 bases and the J segment 6 bases; nucleotides outside the gene matches: 3. The CDR3 loop is CASSLGTGGAEQYF. The CDR3 DNA reads as TGTGCCAGCAGTTTAGGGACAGGGGGTGCCGAGCAGTACTTC.

V gene TRBV4-2 combines with J gene TRBJ2-7, with 9 bases aligning to TRBD2. CDR3 length: 16 residues. The V and J ends lost 0 bases and 3 bases, in that order; junction bases with no gene match: 6. Germline V gives CDR1 LGHNA, CDR2 YNFKEQ. The CDR3 sequence: CASSQDLASGNYEQYF. Written as DNA, the CDR3 is TGTGCCAGCAGCCAAGATCTTGCTAGCGGGAACTACGAGCAGTACTTC.